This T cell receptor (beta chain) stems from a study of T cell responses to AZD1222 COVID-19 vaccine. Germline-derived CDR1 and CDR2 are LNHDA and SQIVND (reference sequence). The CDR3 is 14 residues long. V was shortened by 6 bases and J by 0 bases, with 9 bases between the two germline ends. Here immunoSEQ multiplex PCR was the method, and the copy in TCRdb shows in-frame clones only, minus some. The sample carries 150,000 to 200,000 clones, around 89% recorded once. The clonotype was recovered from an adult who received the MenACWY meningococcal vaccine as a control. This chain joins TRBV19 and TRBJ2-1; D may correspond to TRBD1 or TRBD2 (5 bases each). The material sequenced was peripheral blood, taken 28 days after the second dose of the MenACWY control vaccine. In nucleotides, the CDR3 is TGTGCCAGTAGCTGGGGGTCCTCCTACAATGAGCAGTTCTTC. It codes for CASSWGSSYNEQFF. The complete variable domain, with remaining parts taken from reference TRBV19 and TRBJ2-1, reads DGGITQSPKYLFRKEGQNVTLSCEQNLNHDAMYWYRQDPGQGLRLIYYSQIVNDFQKGDIAEGYSVSREKKESFPLTVTSAQKNPTAFYLCASSWGSSYNEQFFGPGTRLTVL.